This TCR beta chain was profiled in a study of early T cells in non-severe SARS-CoV-2 infection. Using its own MiXCR run on the 5' RACE reads, TCRdb lists one record per CDR3 protein. The data show tens of thousands of distinct CDR3 sequences, with 9% seen just once and under 15% held by the top ten. This clonotype was recorded many times. The CDR3 is 15 residues long. Germline V gene sequence: CDR1 LGHNA, CDR2 YSLEER. V lost 1 base and J lost 4; bases outside the gene matches: 4. The receptor was derived from an adult who was a healthcare worker with PCR-confirmed SARS-CoV-2 infection or an uninfected control (not recorded which). J is TRBJ2-3 and V is TRBV4-3; 8 positions match TRBD2. The sequenced material came from whole blood. The CDR3 loop reads CASSQAAGGSDTQYF. In nucleotides, the CDR3 is TGCGCCAGCAGCCAAGCCGCGGGGGGCTCAGATACGCAGTATTTT.